The rows below give T cell receptor beta chains drawn from one sample of a study of T-cell reconstitution after alpha-beta-depleted transplantation in children. TCRdb passed the PCR reads through MiXCR, listing each CDR3 protein once. Altogether 200,000 to 300,000 distinct CDR3 sequences are present, 12% being singletons, with the ten largest covering approximately 2.4%. Sequences were derived from PBMCs from the stem cell graft donor, sampled from the stem cell graft. The source of these receptors is a human donor who donated a stem cell graft to a child with acute lymphoblastic leukemia. The CDR3 runs from the conserved cysteine through the conserved F or W. D genes are given only for firm matches. Some rows mark clone size as missing; the rest say once, few, many or name a class of expanded clone.

many TRBJ2-5 TRBV27 TRBD1 TGTGCCAGCAGTTCAAGGACAGGGTGGGAGACCCAGTACTTC CASSSRTGWETQYF
- TRBJ2-2 TRBV25-1 TRBD1 TGTGCCAGCGCCCTACAGGGGGCGTCGGTGACCGGGGAGCTGTTTTTT CASALQGASVTGELFF
many TRBJ1-5 TRBV9 - TGTGCCAGCAGCGTAGGTGGTGGGATACATCAGCCCCAGCATTTT CASSVGGGIHQPQHF
many TRBJ1-5 TRBV16 - TGTGCCAGCAGCTATTCAGAGGGCGGTCAGCCCCAGCATTTT CASSYSEGGQPQHF
many TRBJ2-1 TRBV24-1 TRBD2 TGTGCCACCAGTGACCCCGGACTAGCGGGGGTGTCCAATGAGCAGTTCTTC CATSDPGLAGVSNEQFF
many TRBJ2-3 TRBV5-1 - TGCGCCAGCAGCCCGAGACACACAGGGCGGGAAACAGATACGCAGTATTTT CASSPRHTGRETDTQYF
many TRBJ2-7 TRBV4-3 - TGCGCCAGCACCCCTGAGGCAGGGGAATCCTACGAGCAGTACTTC CASTPEAGESYEQYF
many TRBJ2-1 TRBV20-1 TRBD1 TGCAGTGCTTGGGACAGGGTTAATGAGCAGTTCTTC CSAWDRVNEQFF
few TRBJ2-7 TRBV6-1 TRBD1 TGTGCCAGCAGTAAAAAGAACAGGGGACCTTACGAGCAGTACTTC CASSKKNRGPYEQYF
many TRBJ1-2 TRBV12-3/TRBV12-4 - TGTGCCAGCAGTTTAGGAACAGGGAGGAGTCTGGCGGGCTACACCTTC CASSLGTGRSLAGYTF
many TRBJ1-4 TRBV27 - TGTGCCAGCAGGTCTCCGGGGGAAAAACTGTTTTTT CASRSPGEKLFF
- TRBJ2-7 TRBV19 TRBD2 TGTGCCAGTAGTATACGGCGGGAGATGGGCAACGAGCAGTACTTC CASSIRREMGNEQYF
many TRBJ2-7 TRBV11-2 - TGTGCCAGCAGCTTAGTTACGGGCTCCTACGAGCAGTACTTC CASSLVTGSYEQYF
many TRBJ2-3 TRBV16 - TGTGCCAGCAGTAGGACCAGCGGCACGCAGTATTTT CASSRTSGTQYF
many TRBJ2-7 TRBV7-9 TRBD1 TGTGCCAGCAGGGCCGACGCACAGGGGACGTACTTC CASRADAQGTYF
- TRBJ2-6 TRBV4-2 - TGTGCCAGCAGCCAACTCTCTGGGGCCAACGTCCTGACTTTC CASSQLSGANVLTF
many TRBJ1-1 TRBV27 TRBD1 TGTGCCAGCAGGACGCTGGGACAGAGCAACACTGAAGCTTTCTTT CASRTLGQSNTEAFF
many TRBJ2-2 TRBV4-3 - TGCGCCAGCAGCCGGACGACAGTCGCGAACACCGGGGAGCTGTTTTTT CASSRTTVANTGELFF
few TRBJ2-7 TRBV7-9 - TGTGCCAGCAGCTCCGGACAGTTACCTTACGAGCAGTACTTC CASSSGQLPYEQYF
many TRBJ1-5 TRBV28 - TGTGCCAGCAGTTTAAGTTTCGGTTATAGCAATCAGCCCCAGCATTTT CASSLSFGYSNQPQHF
- TRBJ1-4 TRBV7-8 - TGTGCCAGCAGCCCCCGTGGGGGGGCGGTGGGGGAAAAACTGTTTTTT CASSPRGGAVGEKLFF
- TRBJ2-1 TRBV3-1 - TGTGCCACCAGCCAGCAAAGCCATTGGGGCTCCTACAATGAGCAGTTCTTC CATSQQSHWGSYNEQFF
many TRBJ2-7 TRBV5-1 - TGCGCCAGCAGTTATAAGGTCCAGCCCTCCTACGAGCAGTACTTC CASSYKVQPSYEQYF
many TRBJ2-1 TRBV29-1 - TGCAGCGTTGAAGATTTCGGGGAGACCTCCTACAATGAGCAGTTCTTC CSVEDFGETSYNEQFF
many TRBJ2-7 TRBV5-1 TRBD1 TGCGCCAGCAGCCTGTCCGGGACAGGGAACGAGCAGTACTTC CASSLSGTGNEQYF
many TRBJ2-2 TRBV4-3 - TGCGCCAGCAGCCAAGATGAGGAAGGGGCCGGGGAGCTGTTTTTT CASSQDEEGAGELFF
many TRBJ1-6 TRBV7-2 TRBD1 TGTGCCAGCAGCTTAGACAGGGGCTTCAGTTCACCCCTCCACTTT CASSLDRGFSSPLHF
- TRBJ2-2 TRBV6-1 TRBD2 TGTGCCAGCAGTGAGCGGGAGTTCACCGGGGAGCTGTTTTTT CASSEREFTGELFF
many TRBJ2-7 TRBV15 - TGTGCCACCAGCAGAGACGGGGGCTACGAGCAGTACTTC CATSRDGGYEQYF
many TRBJ2-1 TRBV5-1 TRBD2 TGCGCCAGCAGCCCCGAGTTTCGGGCTAGCGGGGTTGAGCAGTTCTTC CASSPEFRASGVEQFF
many TRBJ2-1 TRBV5-5 - TGTGCCAGCAGCTCTCAGTACAGAGGGGACTCTTACGATGAGCAGTTCTTC CASSSQYRGDSYDEQFF
many TRBJ2-7 TRBV12-3/TRBV12-4 - TGTGCCAGCAGTAAAGGGACAACCTCCTACGAGCAGTACTTC CASSKGTTSYEQYF
- TRBJ2-5 TRBV24-1 - TGTGCCACCAGTGAACCAGTACAAGAGACCCAGTACTTC CATSEPVQETQYF
many TRBJ2-7 TRBV6-1 - TGTGCCAGCAAAACGGGGGTAACCTACGAGCAGTACTTC CASKTGVTYEQYF
few TRBJ2-1 TRBV30 - TGTGCCTGGAGATCTTTGAGGCGTGAGCAGTTCTTC CAWRSLRREQFF
many TRBJ2-2 TRBV6-2/TRBV6-3 - TGTGCCAGCAGTTCTAGGGGGAAGGACACCGGGGAGCTGTTTTTT CASSSRGKDTGELFF
many TRBJ2-1 TRBV5-1 - TGCGCCAGCAGCTCGGGGGGCCTAGCGGATAGCTCCTACAATGAGCAGTTCTTC CASSSGGLADSSYNEQFF
many TRBJ1-1 TRBV5-6 - TGTGCCAGCAGCCTCAGTACTATCCCTGGCACTGAAGCTTTCTTT CASSLSTIPGTEAFF
- TRBJ2-7 TRBV6-1 TRBD2 TGTGCCAGCAGTGCGCTAGCTCTAGCGGGGGGACCTTACGAGCAGTACTTC CASSALALAGGPYEQYF
many TRBJ2-6 TRBV7-9 - TGTGCCAGCAGCGAAGCGCCCGGGACATCGGACGTCCTGACTTTC CASSEAPGTSDVLTF
many TRBJ2-3 TRBV4-2 - TGTGCCAGCCGCCAGGGGGGGGGAAGGGCAGATACGCAGTATTTT CASRQGGGRADTQYF
many TRBJ2-2 TRBV29-1 - TGCAGCGTTGTTGGGGGCACCGGGGAGCTGTTTTTT CSVVGGTGELFF
few TRBJ2-7 TRBV6-2/TRBV6-3 - TGTGCCAGCAGCCGCTCACCTTTCCACGAGCAGTACTTC CASSRSPFHEQYF
many TRBJ2-3 TRBV20-1 TRBD2 TGCAGTGCTAGAAATAGCGGGGGCCCAGATACGCAGTATTTT CSARNSGGPDTQYF
many TRBJ2-2 TRBV4-2 - TGTGCCAGCAGCCAAGACAGGGTGCAGGACACCGGGGAGCTGTTTTTT CASSQDRVQDTGELFF
many TRBJ1-2 TRBV9 - TGTGCCAGCAGCCCGGGGGGGCAGATGCTATATGGCTACACCTTC CASSPGGQMLYGYTF
many TRBJ2-1 TRBV5-1 TRBD2 TGCGCCAGCAGCTTGGCGACTAGCGGGACTATCAATGAGCAGTTCTTC CASSLATSGTINEQFF
many TRBJ2-3 TRBV12-3/TRBV12-4 - TGTGCCAGCAGTAGACTCCCGGATACGCAGTATTTT CASSRLPDTQYF
many TRBJ2-7 TRBV20-1 TRBD2 TGCAGTGCTCAGGGACTAGCGGCCTACGAGCAGTACTTC CSAQGLAAYEQYF
- TRBJ2-1 TRBV20-1 - TGCAGTGCTCTAAACATGTACAATGAGCAGTTCTTC CSALNMYNEQFF
few TRBJ2-5 TRBV7-9 - TGTGCCAGCAGCTCACTGGAAGAGACCCAGTACTTC CASSSLEETQYF
- TRBJ2-3 TRBV18 TRBD2 TGTGCCAGCTCACCGGGACTAGCGGCCCCAGATACGCAGTATTTT CASSPGLAAPDTQYF